The 31 T cell receptor beta chains presented below share a single source sample, sequenced in a study of cytomegalovirus exposure and HLA in healthy donors. The PCR had 60 Vbeta and 13 Jbeta primers. Profiling relied on immunoSEQ multiplex PCR, and the TCRdb table lists in-frame clones only, not all of them. The table lists about 190,000 clones, more than 70% of them singletons. The sequenced sample consisted of PBMCs. The receptors shown here come from a woman between 35 and 50 years old in good health and CMV-seronegative.

The chain employs TRBV15 and TRBJ1-1; 7 nucleotides match TRBD1. The germline V gene has CDR1 LNHNV and CDR2 YYDKDF (reference sequence). The CDR3 runs 13 residues. The junction had 8 bases not matched to a gene; V was cut back by 6 bases and J by 7 bases. The CDR3 DNA is TGTGCCACCAGTACAGGGGATAGGGGTGAAGCTTTCTTT. Translation: CATSTGDRGEAFF.

The chain couples TRBV7-2 to TRBJ2-3, with TRBD2 matching over 7 bases. J gave up 1 base and V 2 bases, and 6 bases lay outside the gene matches. CDR1 and CDR2 from the germline V gene are SGHTA and FQGNSA. The CDR3 is 16 amino acids. This chain's CDR3 is CASSLSASGGTDTQYF. For the CDR3, the DNA is TGTGCCAGCAGCTTATCAGCTAGCGGTGGCACAGATACGCAGTATTTT.

This chain connects TRBV7-9 to TRBJ2-2, with 12 bases lining up with TRBD2. Germline CDR1 SEHNR, CDR2 FQNEAQ (reference sequence). V lost 8 bases to trimming and J lost 0 bases; unmatched junction nucleotides: 4. The length of the CDR3 is 16 residues. CDR3 sequence reads: CASARLAGANTGELFF. In DNA form, the CDR3 reads TGTGCCAGCGCGCGACTAGCGGGAGCGAACACCGGGGAGCTGTTTTTT.

This clone was seen a handful of times. V is TRBV30 and J is TRBJ1-1; D is unresolved. Germline loops: CDR1 GTSNPN, CDR2 SVGIG (reference sequence). This CDR3 has 15 residues. V lost 1 base, J lost 0 bases, and 12 bases lay in between. CDR3 protein: CAWSGQTTMNTEAFF. The CDR3 nucleotides read TGTGCCTGGAGTGGGCAGACTACAATGAACACTGAAGCTTTCTTT.

The chain recombines TRBV5-1 with TRBJ2-3; maybe TRBD2 (6 bases). Germline loops: CDR1 SGHRS, CDR2 YFSETQ. This CDR3 has 12 amino acids. The V and J ends lost 3 bases and 5 bases respectively, with 7 bases between them. The CDR3 coding sequence is TGCGCCAGCAGCTCGGAGGGAGATACGCAGTATTTT. This translates into CASSSEGDTQYF.

This chain links TRBV9 with TRBJ2-3, with D unclear. The CDR3 consists of 13 residues. V lost 5 bases and J 4 bases, leaving 11 bases between the germline ends. Germline loops: CDR1 SGDLS, CDR2 YYNGEE. This chain's CDR3 is CASRPNSADTQYF. As DNA, the CDR3 is TGTGCCAGCAGACCCAACTCGGCAGATACGCAGTATTTT. Full variable domain (outside the CDR3, taken from reference TRBV9 and TRBJ2-3): DSGVTQTPKHLITATGQRVTLRCSPRSGDLSVYWYQQSLDQGLQFLIQYYNGEERAKGNILERFSAQQFPDLHSELNLSSLELGDSALYFCASRPNSADTQYFGPGTRLTVL.

The CDR3 region has the DNA TGTGCCAGCAGTACCCCGGGGGTCAATGAGCAGTTCTTC. Translation gives CASSTPGVNEQFF. The genes are TRBV6-5 and TRBJ2-1; tentative D call: TRBD2 (6 bases). The CDR3 length is 13 residues. V was clipped by 5 bases and J by 6 bases, with 11 bases between them. Germline-derived CDR1 and CDR2 are MNHEY and SVGAGI.

V usage is TRBV6-1 and J usage is TRBJ1-1, with D tentatively TRBD1 (5 bases). The CDR3 has 13 amino acids. The V end lost 8 bases, the J end lost 1 base, and 11 bases lay between the germline ends. Looked up from germline, CDR1 is MNHNS and CDR2 is SASEGT. The CDR3 nucleotides read TGTGCCAGCGGCGGGACCTGGAACACTGAAGCTTTCTTT. It specifies CASGGTWNTEAFF.

This clone was recorded once. Germline is not matched at one junction end, which may reflect a read error. This rearrangement joins TRBV7-9 to TRBJ1-4; D is uncertain. This CDR3 spans 17 amino acids. The germline V gene has CDR1 SEHNR and CDR2 FQNEAQ (reference sequence). CDR3 region: CSSSLAEGAVTNEKLFF. CDR3 sequence (DNA): TGTTCCAGCAGCTTAGCCGAGGGCGCGGTAACTAATGAAAAACTGTTTTTT.

The V and J genes are TRBV30 and TRBJ2-7; possible D gene TRBD1, 7 bases. The CDR3 covers 14 residues. Trimming pared 2 bases from V and 3 bases from J, leaving 14 bases between. Germline V lookup: CDR1 GTSNPN, CDR2 SVGIG (reference sequence). The DNA for the CDR3 is TGTGCCTGGAGTCCAGGGGGACTTTTCTACGAGCAGTACGTC. The encoded protein is CAWSPGGLFYEQYV.

The J gene is TRBJ2-2, the V gene TRBV18, with D possibly TRBD1 on 6 matching bases. CDR1 is KGHSH and CDR2 is LQKENI in the germline V gene. The V end was cut by 4 bases, the J end by 5 bases, with 14 bases between. The CDR3 contains 15 residues. CDR3 sequence: CASSLRQALTGELFF. Here the CDR3 DNA reads TGTGCCAGCTCACTCCGACAGGCCCTGACCGGGGAGCTGTTTTTT.

Comment on this clone: Other DNA sequences in this sample translate to the same CDR3. The rearrangement links TRBV7-9 to TRBJ2-7, with a possible D match to TRBD1 (5 bases). This CDR3 contains 12 residues. Germline CDR1 is SEHNR and CDR2 is FQNEAQ (reference sequence). V lost 4 bases, J lost 4 bases, and 8 bases lay in between. The CDR3 sequence is CASSSQGYEQYF. The CDR3 DNA reads as TGTGCCAGCAGCTCGCAGGGTTACGAGCAGTACTTC.

Here the CDR3 DNA reads TGTGCCAGCAGCTTAGAGGCTCGGGGGGCAAGGGAAAAACTGTTTTTT. This gives the protein CASSLEARGAREKLFF. The genes are TRBV7-9 and TRBJ1-4, with a possible D match to TRBD1 (6 bases). The V end was cut by 1 base, the J end by 8 bases, with 17 bases between. The CDR3 sequence is 16 residues long. Germline V lookup: CDR1 SEHNR, CDR2 FQNEAQ (reference sequence).

This clone was counted a few times. The rearrangement joins TRBV29-1 to TRBJ1-1; 8 nucleotides agree with TRBD1. Per the germline V gene, CDR1 is SQVTM and CDR2 is ANQGSEA. This CDR3 is 14 amino acids long. V shed 6 bases, J shed 1 base, and the junction held 7 bases outside the gene matches. CDR3 nucleotide sequence: TGCAGCGTGCTGGACAGGGAGAAGAACACTGAAGCTTTCTTT. Protein product: CSVLDREKNTEAFF.

There are many counts of this clone. This rearrangement joins TRBV7-9 to TRBJ1-3; D unresolved. The V and J ends lost 5 bases and 4 bases respectively, with 9 bases between them. CDR1 is SEHNR, CDR2 FQNEAQ, per germline (reference sequence). The length of the CDR3 is 13 residues. CDR3 amino acids: CASSPTPGNTIYF. CDR3 in DNA: TGTGCCAGCAGCCCAACTCCGGGAAACACCATATATTTT.

V gene TRBV5-4 combines with J gene TRBJ2-7; 7 bases fit TRBD2. There are 15 residues in the CDR3. Per germline, CDR1 SGHNT and CDR2 YYREEE (reference sequence). V lost 4 bases, J lost 6 bases, and 13 bases stayed unmatched. The CDR3, as DNA: TGTGCCAGCAGCCTTACTAGCGCCCTACTCTTCGAGCAGTACTTC. As protein: CASSLTSALLFEQYF.

This clone was counted a single time. The chain links TRBV6-4 to TRBJ1-2, with 8 positions matching TRBD1. From germline, CDR1 is MRHNA and CDR2 SNTAGT. V gave up 3 bases and J gave up 6 bases; unmatched junction bases: 9. This CDR3 has 15 amino acids. The CDR3 coding sequence is TGTGCCAGCAGTGAGCAAGGACAGGGATTTAATGGCTACACCTTC. As protein: CASSEQGQGFNGYTF.

The CDR3 DNA reads TGTGCCAGCAGTTTAAGGGGGGGGTTCTACGAGCAGTACTTC. This codes for CASSLRGGFYEQYF. This sequence joins TRBV27 and TRBJ2-7; tentatively, D is TRBD2 (7 bases). The CDR3 is 14 residues long. Germline V CDR1 and CDR2: MNHEY, SMNVEV (reference sequence). The V end lost 2 bases, the J end lost 3 bases, and 11 bases lay between the germline ends.

The chain couples TRBV28 to TRBJ1-1; tentative D call: TRBD1 (5 bases). V lost 8 bases and J 1 base, leaving 17 bases between the germline ends. This CDR3 has 15 amino acids. Germline loops: CDR1 MDHEN, CDR2 SYDVKM. DNA for the CDR3: TGTGCCAGCCTCCGCGGGGGAGGCGGGAACACTGAAGCTTTCTTT. This gives the protein CASLRGGGGNTEAFF.

At least ten counts were recorded for this clone. V gene TRBV6-5 combines with J gene TRBJ2-1; 12 nucleotides line up with TRBD2. The CDR3 has 14 amino acids. The germline V gene encodes CDR1 MNHEY and CDR2 SVGAGI. Germline trimming cut 4 bases from V and 7 bases from J; bases unmatched to any gene: 2. The CDR3 region has the DNA TGTGCCAGCAGTTCAGGACTAGCGGGGAATGAGCAGTTCTTC. Protein product: CASSSGLAGNEQFF.

The chain recombines TRBV25-1 with TRBJ1-6, with D unresolved. The V gene's germline CDR1 is MGHDK and CDR2 SYGVNS. V shed 0 bases and J shed 10 bases, with 10 bases lying between them. The CDR3 has 14 amino acids. The CDR3 loop is CASSEYFTGSPLHF. As DNA, the CDR3 is TGTGCCAGCAGTGAATATTTTACCGGGTCACCCCTCCACTTT.

This sequence joins TRBV7-9 and TRBJ1-4; D is undetermined. This CDR3 spans 14 amino acids. V shed 5 bases and J shed 0 bases, with 7 bases lying between them. Germline V gene lookup returns CDR1 SEHNR and CDR2 FQNEAQ (reference sequence). CDR3 coding DNA: TGTGCCAGCAGCGGAGGTGCAACTAATGAAAAACTGTTTTTT. As protein: CASSGGATNEKLFF.

The V gene is TRBV7-2, the J gene TRBJ2-2; possibly TRBD2 for D (5 bases). CDR3 length equals 17 residues. From germline, CDR1 is SGHTA and CDR2 FQGNSA. Trimming left V 0 bases short and J 5 bases short, with 16 bases between. In DNA, the CDR3 is TGTGCCAGCAGCTTAGCAGCGGAGGCCTTGGGGACCGGGGAGCTGTTTTTT. The encoded protein is CASSLAAEALGTGELFF.

This chain connects TRBV27 to TRBJ2-1, with D perhaps TRBD2 (6 bases). Trimming removed 2 bases from V and 6 bases from J, with 11 bases in between. CDR1 is MNHEY and CDR2 is SMNVEV in the germline V gene (reference sequence). This CDR3 is 14 amino acids long. The CDR3 loop is CASSLGHSGNEQFF. DNA of the CDR3: TGTGCCAGCAGTTTAGGGCATAGCGGCAATGAGCAGTTCTTC.

This clone was detected only a few times. This chain connects TRBV5-1 to TRBJ2-5, with D perhaps TRBD1 (6 bases). The CDR3 is made up of 15 amino acids. The V gene lost 6 bases and the J gene lost 2 bases, with 17 bases spanning the gap. The germline CDR1 and CDR2 sequences are SGHRS and YFSETQ. In DNA, the CDR3 is TGCGCCAGCATGAGAGCAGGACAGCTTCAAGAGACCCAGTACTTC. Residues: CASMRAGQLQETQYF.

This sequence joins TRBV5-1 and TRBJ2-5, with TRBD1 identical over 7 bases. The CDR3 extends over 14 amino acids. V was pared by 4 bases and J by 2 bases, with 5 bases of the junction left unmatched. The germline V gene encodes CDR1 SGHRS and CDR2 YFSETQ. For the CDR3, the DNA is TGCGCCAGCAGCAGGGGGACAGCGCAAGAGACCCAGTACTTC. Its protein is CASSRGTAQETQYF.

This clone showed up just once. The chain has TRBV6-1 and TRBJ2-5, with a possible D match to TRBD2 (6 bases). The J call may not be correct, given that the DNA end is closer to TRBJ2-7. CDR3 size: 13 residues. Looked up from germline, CDR1 is MNHNS and CDR2 is SASEGT. As DNA, the CDR3 is TGTGCCACCGTACTAGGAGGGCCCTACGAGCAGTACTTC. Translating it yields CATVLGGPYEQYF.

The chain recombines TRBV7-2 with TRBJ1-3, with TRBD1 matching 9 bases. The CDR3 runs to 16 residues. Trimming at V came to 2 bases and at J to 0 bases, leaving 2 bases not matched to a gene. From germline, CDR1 is SGHTA and CDR2 FQGNSA. CDR3 DNA: TGTGCCAGCAGCTTAACAGGGGGCGGCTCTGGAAACACCATATATTTT. Protein sequence: CASSLTGGGSGNTIYF.

The rearrangement uses TRBV19 and TRBJ2-3; 7 positions agree with TRBD2. The CDR3 is made up of 13 amino acids. J was trimmed by 3 bases and V by 5 bases; bases with no gene match: 2. CDR1 and CDR2 (germline): LNHDA, SQIVND (reference sequence). This chain's CDR3 is CASSDGGTDTQYF. The CDR3 DNA reads as TGTGCCAGTAGTGACGGGGGGACAGATACGCAGTATTTT. Full variable domain (missing parts from reference TRBV19 and TRBJ2-3): DGGITQSPKYLFRKEGQNVTLSCEQNLNHDAMYWYRQDPGQGLRLIYYSQIVNDFQKGDIAEGYSVSREKKESFPLTVTSAQKNPTAFYLCASSDGGTDTQYFGPGTRLTVL.

V usage is TRBV7-2 and J usage is TRBJ1-4, with D unresolved. Between the trimmed V and J ends, which lost 3 bases and 4 bases, there was a span of 9 bases. Germline values: CDR1 SGHTA, CDR2 FQGNSA. This CDR3 comprises 14 residues. CDR3 DNA sequence: TGTGCCAGCAGCTTTTTTGGGAGTAATGAAAAACTGTTTTTT. Encoded protein: CASSFFGSNEKLFF. Based on the CDR3 plus reference TRBV7-2 and TRBJ1-4, the full variable domain is GAGVSQSPSNKVTEKGKDVELRCDPISGHTALYWYRQSLGQGLEFLIYFQGNSAPDKSGLPSDRFSAERTGGSVSTLTIQRTQQEDSAVYLCASSFFGSNEKLFFGSGTQLSVL.

The chain employs TRBV2 and TRBJ1-2; D is uncertain. Looked up from germline, CDR1 is SNHLY and CDR2 is FYNNEI. The CDR3 has 13 residues. The V end lost 5 bases, the J end lost 7 bases, and 14 bases lay between the germline ends. The CDR3 region has the DNA TGTGCCAGCAGTCCCTCGCCTCGGGGTGGCTACACCTTC. Its translation is CASSPSPRGGYTF.